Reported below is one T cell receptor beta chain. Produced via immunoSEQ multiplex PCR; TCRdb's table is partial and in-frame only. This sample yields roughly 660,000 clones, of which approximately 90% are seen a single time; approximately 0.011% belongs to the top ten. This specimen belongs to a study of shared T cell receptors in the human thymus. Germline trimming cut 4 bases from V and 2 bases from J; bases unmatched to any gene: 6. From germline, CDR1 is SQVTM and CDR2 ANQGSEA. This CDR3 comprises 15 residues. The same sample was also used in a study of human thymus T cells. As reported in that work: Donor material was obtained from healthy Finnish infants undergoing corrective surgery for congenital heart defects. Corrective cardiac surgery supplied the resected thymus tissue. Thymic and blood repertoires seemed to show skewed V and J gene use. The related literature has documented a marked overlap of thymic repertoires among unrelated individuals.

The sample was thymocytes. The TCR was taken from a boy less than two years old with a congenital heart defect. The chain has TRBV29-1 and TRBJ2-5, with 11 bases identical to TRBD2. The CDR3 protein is CSVGRLAGIQETQYF. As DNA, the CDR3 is TGCAGCGTTGGGCGACTAGCGGGGATACAAGAGACCCAGTACTTC. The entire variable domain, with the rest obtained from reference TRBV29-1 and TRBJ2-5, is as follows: SAVISQKPSRDICQRGTSLTIQCQVDSQVTMMFWYRQQPGQSLTLIATANQGSEATYESGFVIDKFPISRPNLTFSTLTVSNMSPEDSSIYLCSVGRLAGIQETQYFGPGTRLLVL.